These 20 T cell receptor beta chains share one sample of origin, sequenced in a study of blood T cell repertoires in COVID-19. Sequencing was performed with immunoSEQ multiplex PCR; in TCRdb, only in-frame clones are kept and a portion is missing. The sample records some 250,000 clones, approximately 90% being singletons. The sequenced sample was PBMCs or T cells enriched from blood (not recorded which). Every receptor here comes from a middle-aged woman with acute COVID-19.

The V call is TRBV19, the J call TRBJ2-7; 13 nucleotides align to TRBD2. V trimming: 9 bases; J trimming: 6 bases; junction bases outside the gene matches: 5. Germline CDR1 reads LNHDA; CDR2 reads SQIVND (reference sequence). The CDR3 runs to 13 residues. The DNA for the CDR3 is TGTGCCAGCACTAGCGGGAGGGTGACCGAGCAGTACTTC. This translates into CASTSGRVTEQYF.

The gene calls are TRBV2 and TRBJ2-3, with D perhaps TRBD1 (6 bases). Trimming shortened V by 6 bases and J by 2 bases, and 15 bases separated the two germline ends. Germline CDR1 reads SNHLY; CDR2 reads FYNNEI. The CDR3 runs to 15 residues. The CDR3 loop reads CASRAPGQATDTQYF. CDR3 nucleotides: TGTGCCAGCAGGGCTCCGGGACAAGCCACAGATACGCAGTATTTT.

The chain has TRBV7-2 and TRBJ1-2; 7 nucleotides match TRBD1. The germline gives CDR1 SGHTA, CDR2 FQGNSA. There are 15 residues in the CDR3. Trimming at V came to 2 bases and at J to 2 bases, leaving 5 bases not matched to a gene. This chain's CDR3 is CASSLTGTVNYGYTF. CDR3 DNA sequence: TGTGCCAGCAGCTTAACCGGGACAGTCAACTATGGCTACACCTTC.

V and J are TRBV6-5 and TRBJ2-5; 7 bases are shared with TRBD2. With 5 bases clipped from V and 5 bases from J, the junction kept 5 bases outside the gene matches. This CDR3 is 13 amino acids long. Germline V gene lookup returns CDR1 MNHEY and CDR2 SVGAGI. The CDR3 here is CASSRWGGETQYF. CDR3 nucleotide sequence: TGTGCCAGCAGTCGCTGGGGGGGGGAGACCCAGTACTTC.

The genes are TRBV12-3 or TRBV12-4 and TRBJ1-1; D ambiguous. The CDR3 is 11 residues long. V was cut by 8 bases and J by 4 bases, with 8 bases left in between. The CDR3 region is CASGGVTEAFF. In nucleotides, the CDR3 is TGTGCCAGCGGAGGAGTCACTGAAGCTTTCTTT.

The rearrangement uses TRBV27 and TRBJ2-3, with TRBD2 matching over 9 bases. The CDR3 consists of 17 residues. After removal of 6 bases from V and 0 bases from J, the junction contained 10 bases not matched to a gene. CDR1 and CDR2 from the germline V gene are MNHEY and SMNVEV (reference sequence). In DNA, the CDR3 is TGTGCCAGCAGGCCGAAAGGGACTAGCTGGAGCACAGATACGCAGTATTTT. Residues: CASRPKGTSWSTDTQYF.

This clone has just a few counts. The CDR3 DNA is TGTGCCAGCAGCTTAAGCCAAAACATTCAGTACTTC. This codes for CASSLSQNIQYF. The V and J genes are TRBV7-2 and TRBJ2-4; D is unresolved. Germline loops: CDR1 SGHTA, CDR2 FQGNSA. The CDR3 totals 12 residues. Trimming left V 2 bases short and J 5 bases short, with 4 bases between.

The chain is built from TRBV30 and TRBJ1-6; TRBD1 agrees at 9 bases. CDR1 GTSNPN and CDR2 SVGIG come from the germline V gene (reference sequence). V trimming: 0 bases; J trimming: 7 bases; junction bases outside the gene matches: 4. This CDR3 is built from 15 residues. The CDR3 coding sequence is TGTGCCTGGAGTGTATTGGGGACAGGGAATTCACCCCTCCACTTT. It yields the protein CAWSVLGTGNSPLHF.

The count of this clone is one. The genes are TRBV6-5 and TRBJ1-5; 8 bases line up with TRBD1. V lost 7 bases to trimming and J lost 2 bases; unmatched junction nucleotides: 7. This CDR3 is built from 15 residues. CDR1 is MNHEY and CDR2 is SVGAGI in the germline V gene. The CDR3 is CASTEDRAGNQPQHF. CDR3 in DNA: TGTGCCAGCACAGAGGACAGGGCAGGCAATCAGCCCCAGCATTTT.

J is TRBJ2-5 and V is TRBV4-1, with D tentatively TRBD2 (6 bases). Germline assignment: CDR1 MGHRA and CDR2 YSYEKL. V dropped 1 base and J dropped 7 bases, with 19 bases sitting between them. The CDR3 is 16 amino acids. The CDR3 DNA follows: TGCGCCAGCAGCCAAGCCGTGACTAGTCTGCGAGTGACCCAGTACTTC. This translates into CASSQAVTSLRVTQYF.

This chain connects TRBV5-5 to TRBJ1-1; 10 positions agree with TRBD1. Germline V lookup: CDR1 SGHKS, CDR2 YYEKEE (reference sequence). J lost 5 bases, V lost 5 bases, and 12 bases had no gene match. CDR3 size: 16 residues. CDR3 nucleotide sequence: TGTGCCAGCAGAAGTGTGGGACAGGGGAAAGGGACTGAAGCTTTCTTT. Translated, it gives CASRSVGQGKGTEAFF.

This sequence joins TRBV10-2 and TRBJ1-3; D is undetermined. Looked up from germline, CDR1 is WSHSY and CDR2 is SAAADI. Trimming stripped 3 bases from V and 0 bases from J, with 9 bases between. This CDR3 has 15 amino acids. The CDR3 DNA follows: TGCGCCAGCAGTGACCCACTTCTCTCTGGAAACACCATATATTTT. It yields the protein CASSDPLLSGNTIYF.

A single count supports this clone. This chain connects TRBV7-2 to TRBJ1-1, with D uncertain. Germline CDR1 is SGHTA and CDR2 is FQGNSA. Trimming cost V 1 base and J 5 bases, with 8 bases left between them. The CDR3 length is 13 residues. This CDR3 is CASSLDLLTEAFF. The DNA for the CDR3 is TGTGCCAGCAGCTTAGACCTACTTACTGAAGCTTTCTTT. The variable domain in full, completed from reference TRBV7-2 and TRBJ1-1, reads GAGVSQSPSNKVTEKGKDVELRCDPISGHTALYWYRQSLGQGLEFLIYFQGNSAPDKSGLPSDRFSAERTGGSVSTLTIQRTQQEDSAVYLCASSLDLLTEAFFGQGTRLTVV.

The chain uses TRBV27 and TRBJ1-2; D is unresolved. This CDR3 has 16 residues. Trimming removed 1 base at V and 8 bases at J, with 20 bases between. Germline V gene sequence: CDR1 MNHEY, CDR2 SMNVEV (reference sequence). The CDR3 DNA sequence: TGTGCCAGCAGTTTATATGGAGACTCTCTTATAAGGGGCTACACCTTC. It codes for CASSLYGDSLIRGYTF.

The rearrangement links TRBV18 to TRBJ2-7, with D uncertain. The CDR3 contains 13 residues. Germline CDR1 and CDR2: KGHSH and LQKENI. V lost 4 bases to trimming and J lost 6 bases, with 13 bases between them. The CDR3 sequence: CASSLDDTREQYF. The CDR3 nucleotides read TGTGCCAGCTCACTTGACGACACTCGCGAGCAGTACTTC.

V and J are TRBV4-1 and TRBJ1-2; D unclear. Trimming shortened V by 2 bases and J by 4 bases, and 8 bases separated the two germline ends. CDR1 and CDR2 from the germline V gene are MGHRA and YSYEKL. The CDR3 has 13 amino acids. CDR3 sequence: CASSQLGSYGYTF. The DNA for the CDR3 is TGCGCCAGCAGCCAACTGGGGAGCTATGGCTACACCTTC.

This chain uses TRBV5-4 with TRBJ1-4; D might be TRBD1 (6 bases). V was trimmed by 4 bases and J by 8 bases, leaving 15 bases between them. Germline V gene data show CDR1 as SGHNT and CDR2 as YYREEE (reference sequence). The CDR3 has 14 residues. This chain's CDR3 is CASSRAGEREKLFF. CDR3 bases: TGTGCCAGCAGCAGGGCAGGGGAAAGGGAAAAACTGTTTTTT. Variable domain in full (rest from reference TRBV5-4 and TRBJ1-4): ETGVTQSPTHLIKTRGQQVTLRCSSQSGHNTVSWYQQALGQGPQFIFQYYREEENGRGNFPPRFSGLQFPNYSSELNVNALELDDSALYLCASSRAGEREKLFFGSGTQLSVL.

This clone was seen only once. This sequence joins TRBV2 and TRBJ1-3; possible D gene TRBD1, 5 bases. CDR1 is SNHLY, CDR2 FYNNEI, per germline. The V end lost 4 bases, the J end lost 7 bases, and 14 bases lay between the germline ends. CDR3 length equals 14 residues. CDR3 bases: TGTGCCAGCAGTGGTTCGGCAGGGATGAACACCATATATTTT. Translating it yields CASSGSAGMNTIYF.

This clone has a single count. The V and J genes are TRBV19 and TRBJ1-2; 7 bases fit TRBD1. This CDR3 comprises 14 residues. Germline V CDR1 and CDR2: LNHDA, SQIVND (reference sequence). V lost 6 bases, J lost 2 bases, and 6 bases stayed unmatched. CDR3 in amino acids: CASRKQQGNYGYTF. CDR3 coding DNA: TGTGCCAGTAGGAAACAACAGGGGAACTATGGCTACACCTTC.

The chain is built from TRBV2 and TRBJ2-7; 12 positions match TRBD1. The germline V gene has CDR1 SNHLY and CDR2 FYNNEI. The junction had 5 bases not matched to a gene; V was cut back by 5 bases and J by 6 bases. This CDR3 comprises 14 residues. CDR3 protein: CASSPGTGGFEQYF. CDR3 sequence (DNA): TGTGCCAGCAGTCCCGGGACAGGGGGCTTCGAGCAGTACTTC.